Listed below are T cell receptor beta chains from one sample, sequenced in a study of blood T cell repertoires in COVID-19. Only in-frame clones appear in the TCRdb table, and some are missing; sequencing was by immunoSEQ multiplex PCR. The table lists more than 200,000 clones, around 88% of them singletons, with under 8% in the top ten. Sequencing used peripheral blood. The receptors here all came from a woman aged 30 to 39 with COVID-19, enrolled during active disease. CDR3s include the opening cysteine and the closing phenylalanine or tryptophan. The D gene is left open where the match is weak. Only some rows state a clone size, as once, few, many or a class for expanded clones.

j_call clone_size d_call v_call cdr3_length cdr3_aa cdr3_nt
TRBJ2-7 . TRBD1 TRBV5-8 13 CASSPGQLYEQYF TGTGCCAGCAGCCCGGGACAGCTCTACGAGCAGTACTTC
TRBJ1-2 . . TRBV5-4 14 CASRRELSMYGYTF TGTGCCAGCAGGCGGGAATTGTCCATGTATGGCTACACCTTC
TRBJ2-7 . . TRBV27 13 CASSASSSYEQYF TGTGCCAGCAGTGCGTCGAGCTCCTACGAGCAGTACTTC
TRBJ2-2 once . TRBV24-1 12 CATGGETGELFF TGTGCCACCGGAGGAGAAACCGGGGAGCTGTTTTTT
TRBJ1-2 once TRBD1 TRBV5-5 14 CASTPTQGTYGYTF TGTGCCAGCACCCCGACACAGGGGACCTATGGCTACACCTTC
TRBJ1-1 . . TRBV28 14 CASREQGRGTEAFF TGTGCCAGCAGAGAGCAGGGCCGTGGGACTGAAGCTTTCTTT
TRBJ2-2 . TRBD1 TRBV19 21 CARDHRDRGPHNPANTGELFF TGTGCCCGAGACCACCGGGACAGGGGGCCCCATAATCCTGCGAACACCGGGGAGCTGTTTTTT
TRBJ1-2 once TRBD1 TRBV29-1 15 CSVAGGQPGDYGYTF TGCAGCGTTGCCGGGGGACAGCCGGGGGACTATGGCTACACCTTC
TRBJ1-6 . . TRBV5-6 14 CASSLGRPPSPLHF TGTGCCAGCAGCTTGGGCAGGCCCCCTTCACCCCTCCACTTT
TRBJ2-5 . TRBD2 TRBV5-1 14 CASRPSGGQETQYF TGCGCCAGCAGACCCAGCGGGGGTCAAGAGACCCAGTACTTC
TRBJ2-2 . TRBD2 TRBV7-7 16 CASSPRAGPNTGELFF TGTGCTAGCAGCCCCCGAGCGGGGCCGAACACCGGGGAGCTGTTTTTT
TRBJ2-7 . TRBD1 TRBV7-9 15 CASSLGTGPSYEQYF TGTGCCAGCAGCTTAGGGACAGGTCCTTCCTACGAGCAGTACTTC
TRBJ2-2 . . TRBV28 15 CASSLSAQGTGELFF TGTGCCAGCAGTTTATCGGCTCAGGGCACCGGGGAGCTGTTTTTT
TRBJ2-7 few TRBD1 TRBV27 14 CASSPGTGNYEQYF TGTGCCAGCAGTCCCGGGACAGGGAACTACGAGCAGTACTTC
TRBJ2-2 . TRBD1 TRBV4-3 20 CASSQDRGRGRGRSTGELFF TGCGCCAGCAGCCAAGATAGGGGGCGTGGAAGGGGGCGTAGTACCGGGGAGCTGTTTTTT
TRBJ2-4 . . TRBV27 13 CASSLSRGNIQYF TGTGCCAGCAGTTTATCGAGGGGGAACATTCAGTACTTC
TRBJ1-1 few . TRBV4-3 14 CASSQGRWQTEAFF TGCGCCAGCAGCCAAGGAAGATGGCAGACTGAAGCTTTCTTT
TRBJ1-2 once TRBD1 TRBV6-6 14 CASTLSGTVYGYTF TGTGCCAGCACCCTTTCCGGGACAGTGTATGGCTACACCTTC
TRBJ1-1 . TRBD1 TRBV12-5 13 CASGTGQGQGAFF TGTGCTAGTGGTACGGGACAGGGACAGGGAGCTTTCTTT
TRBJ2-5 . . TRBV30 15 CAWIPLDRYQETQYF TGTGCCTGGATCCCCCTAGACAGGTACCAAGAGACCCAGTACTTC
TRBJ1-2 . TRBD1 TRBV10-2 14 CASRGQGANYGYTF TGCGCCAGCAGGGGACAGGGGGCTAACTATGGCTACACCTTC
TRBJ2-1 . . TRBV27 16 CASGPGAGGYYNEQFF TGTGCCAGCGGACCAGGTGCTGGAGGGTACTACAATGAGCAGTTCTTC
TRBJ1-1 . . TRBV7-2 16 CASSLGVTHGGTEAFF TGTGCCAGCAGCTTAGGGGTCACCCACGGGGGCACTGAAGCTTTCTTT
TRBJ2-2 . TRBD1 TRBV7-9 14 CASTETGVSGELFF TGTGCCAGCACCGAGACAGGGGTGTCCGGGGAGCTGTTTTTT
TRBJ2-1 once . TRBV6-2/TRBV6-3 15 CASSYVLEWRHEQFF TGTGCCAGCAGTTACGTCTTGGAGTGGCGCCATGAGCAGTTCTTC
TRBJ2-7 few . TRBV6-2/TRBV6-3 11 CASSYGGEQYF TGTGCCAGCAGTTACGGAGGCGAGCAGTACTTC
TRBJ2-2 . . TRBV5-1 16 CASSLGRGIETGELFF TGCGCCAGCAGCTTGGGCCGGGGAATTGAGACCGGGGAGCTGTTTTTT
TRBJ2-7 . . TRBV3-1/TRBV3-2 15 CASSQEGGRWDEQYF TGTGCCAGCAGCCAAGAGGGGGGGCGCTGGGACGAGCAGTACTTC
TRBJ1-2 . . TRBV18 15 CASSPGARGNYGYTF TGTGCCAGCTCACCGGGGGCGAGGGGGAACTATGGCTACACCTTC
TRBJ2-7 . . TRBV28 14 CASSLSASSYEQYF TGTGCCAGCAGTTTATCCGCCAGCTCCTACGAGCAGTACTTC
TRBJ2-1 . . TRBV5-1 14 CASRRTGEAWEQFF TGCGCCAGCAGGCGCACAGGGGAGGCCTGGGAGCAGTTCTTC